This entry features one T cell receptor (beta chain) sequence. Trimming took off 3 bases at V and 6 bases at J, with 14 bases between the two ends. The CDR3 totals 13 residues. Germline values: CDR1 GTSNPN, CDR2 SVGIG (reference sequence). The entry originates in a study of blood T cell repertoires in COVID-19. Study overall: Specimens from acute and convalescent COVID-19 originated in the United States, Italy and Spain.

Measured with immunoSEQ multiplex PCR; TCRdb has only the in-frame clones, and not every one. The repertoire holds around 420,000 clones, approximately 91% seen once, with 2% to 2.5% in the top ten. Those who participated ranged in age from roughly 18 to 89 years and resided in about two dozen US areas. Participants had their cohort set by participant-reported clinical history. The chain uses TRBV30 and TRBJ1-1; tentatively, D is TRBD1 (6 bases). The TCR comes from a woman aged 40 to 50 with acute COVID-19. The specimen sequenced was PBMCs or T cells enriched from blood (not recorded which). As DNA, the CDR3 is TGTGCCTGGAGCGCAGGGGCCGGGGCTGAAGCTTTCTTT. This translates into CAWSAGAGAEAFF.